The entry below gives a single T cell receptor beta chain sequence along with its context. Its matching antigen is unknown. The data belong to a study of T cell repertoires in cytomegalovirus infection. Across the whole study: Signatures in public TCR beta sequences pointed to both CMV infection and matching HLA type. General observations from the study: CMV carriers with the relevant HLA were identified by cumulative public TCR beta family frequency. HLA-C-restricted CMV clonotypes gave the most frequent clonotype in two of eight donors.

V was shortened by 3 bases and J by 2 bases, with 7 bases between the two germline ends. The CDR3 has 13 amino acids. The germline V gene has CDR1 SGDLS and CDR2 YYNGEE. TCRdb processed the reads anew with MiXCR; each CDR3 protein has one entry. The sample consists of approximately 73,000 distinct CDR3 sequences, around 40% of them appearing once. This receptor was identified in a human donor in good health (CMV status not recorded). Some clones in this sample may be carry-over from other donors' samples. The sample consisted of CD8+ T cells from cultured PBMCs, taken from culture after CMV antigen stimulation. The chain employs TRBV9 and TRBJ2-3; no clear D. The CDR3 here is CASSAWDTDTQYF. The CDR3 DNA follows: TGTGCCAGCAGCGCCTGGGACACAGATACGCAGTATTTT.